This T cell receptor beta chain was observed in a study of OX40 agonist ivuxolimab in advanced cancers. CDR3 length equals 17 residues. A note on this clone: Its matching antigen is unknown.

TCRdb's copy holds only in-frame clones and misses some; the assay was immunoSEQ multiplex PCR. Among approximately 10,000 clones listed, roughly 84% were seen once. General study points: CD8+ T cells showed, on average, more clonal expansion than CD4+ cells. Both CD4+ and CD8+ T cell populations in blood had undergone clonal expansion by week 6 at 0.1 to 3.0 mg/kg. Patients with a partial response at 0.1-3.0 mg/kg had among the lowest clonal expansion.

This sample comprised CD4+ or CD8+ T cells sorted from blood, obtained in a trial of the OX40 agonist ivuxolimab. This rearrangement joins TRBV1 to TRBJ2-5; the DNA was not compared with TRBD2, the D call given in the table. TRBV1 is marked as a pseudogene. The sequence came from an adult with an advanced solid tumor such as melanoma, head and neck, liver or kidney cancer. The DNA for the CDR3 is TGCACCAGCAGCCACCCCCTTAACTTAAGGCCGGGGGAGACCCAGTACTTC. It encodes CTSSHPLNLRPGETQYF.